This T cell receptor (beta chain) was documented in a study of blood T cell repertoires in COVID-19 (dated by TCRdb to 2018 to 2021). With regard to the full study: Collaborator samples came from the United States, Italy and Spain and covered acute and convalescent phases of COVID-19. The material from the prospective study consisted of cDNA or gDNA derived from T cells, B-cell-depleted T cells, or PBMCs. Deeply sampled blood TCRbeta repertoires from subjects exposed to, actively infected with, or recovered from COVID-19 were included in the dataset. The repertoires were made available in a free public database intended to serve as a resource for research on the immune response to SARS-CoV-2. Samples were obtained from the ongoing ImmuneRACE study (first 160 participants) and from some 1,200 subjects provided by 6 global collaborators. Nearly every sample came with metadata listing a de-identified subject ID, COVID-19 status, age in years and sex. HLA class I and class II types, where available, came from metadata supplied by the sample provider rather than from assay-based typing. Study-level results and caveats: The quantity of clinical and demographic metadata differed by source and by participant and was supplied without curation.

Comment on this clone: Its antigen has not been determined. Base qualities are not at hand, and no much larger clone is one base apart.

Samples from volunteer blood donors who had recovered from COVID-19 were contributed by a second Seattle source. Each collaborating institution followed its own protocols to collect whole blood in K2EDTA tubes. For TCRbeta analysis, collaborator samples were shipped as frozen whole blood, as isolated PBMCs, or as DNA extracted from either sample type. Including the terminal cysteine and phenylalanine, the CDR3 comprises 16 residues. This entry keeps only the CDR3 DNA: 48 bases, framed from base 1. Relative to germline, V is missing 2 bases and J is missing 6 bases, with 8 bases of the junction outside any gene match. CDR1 KGHDR and CDR2 SFDVKD were looked up in the germline V gene. TCRbeta CDR3 regions were amplified from genomic DNA by means of the immunoSEQ Assay, a bias-controlled multiplex PCR. Processing in the source paper ran as follows. The number of nucleated cells in each sample was estimated from the amplification of reference gene primers within the assay. Sequence reads were collapsed and filtered to measure the absolute abundance of every unique TCRbeta CDR3 rearrangement. For each sample, productive Simpson clonality was calculated by taking the square root of Simpson's diversity index across productive rearrangements. TCRdb obtained this table from immuneACCESS and retained in-frame rearrangements with V and J assigned. These tables miss some clones; where compared with another copy, unresolved V genes account for less than half of the shortfall, and the remainder is unexplained. V, J and clone size derive from that table, while D and trimming were established from the DNA sequence. The sample data list some 140,000 clones, and roughly 80% of these were observed just once. 9.5% to 13% of the sample is taken by the ten largest.

The clonotype comes from a man aged 55 to 70 who had recovered from COVID-19. Sequencing was performed on peripheral blood. The sequence links TRBV24-1 to TRBJ2-3, with 9 bases aligning to TRBD1. The DNA reads TGTGCCACCAGTGATTGGGGGGGACAGGGTCTCGATACGCAGTATTTT. Its protein product is CATSDWGGQGLDTQYF.